A selection of T cell receptor beta chains follows, all from one sample in a study of cytomegalovirus exposure and HLA in healthy donors. Only in-frame clones appear in the TCRdb table, and some are missing; sequencing was by immunoSEQ multiplex PCR. The profile shows around 120,000 clones, 70% to 80% of them singletons. The sequencing sample was made of PBMCs. These receptors all come from a man aged 45-60 years in good health and CMV-seropositive. Each CDR3 is given with its conserved first and last residue. A D gene is named only where the DNA matches it firmly. Clone size, where shown, is once, few, many, or a class for clones that have expanded.

clone_size: few
v_call: TRBV4-3
j_call: TRBJ2-5
d_call: -
cdr3_nt: TGCGCCAGCAGCCAAGTCTGGGCAGGAAACGTGCAAGAGACCCAGTACTTC
cdr3_aa: CASSQVWAGNVQETQYF

clone_size: -
v_call: TRBV7-2
j_call: TRBJ2-7
d_call: -
cdr3_nt: TGTGCCAGCAGCTTAGCGGGAGTTCGGGAGCAGTACTTC
cdr3_aa: CASSLAGVREQYF

clone_size: -
v_call: TRBV25-1
j_call: TRBJ1-1
d_call: -
cdr3_nt: TGTGCCAGCAGGGGGGGAGTAAGAGGCACTGAAGCTTTCTTT
cdr3_aa: CASRGGVRGTEAFF

clone_size: -
v_call: TRBV7-6
j_call: TRBJ2-1
d_call: -
cdr3_nt: TGTGCCAGCAGCTTGGCCGGGACTTTTTCCTACAATGAGCAGTTCTTC
cdr3_aa: CASSLAGTFSYNEQFF

clone_size: -
v_call: TRBV5-1
j_call: TRBJ2-7
d_call: -
cdr3_nt: TGCGCCAGCAGCCGGGCAGGGTCATACGAGCAGTACTTC
cdr3_aa: CASSRAGSYEQYF

clone_size: few
v_call: TRBV6-1
j_call: TRBJ1-5
d_call: -
cdr3_nt: TGTGCCAGCAGTGAAGCTGGAGGGGGGGATGGCAATCAGCCCCAGCATTTT
cdr3_aa: CASSEAGGGDGNQPQHF

clone_size: -
v_call: TRBV10-1
j_call: TRBJ2-7
d_call: -
cdr3_nt: TGCGCCAGCAGTGAAGGGACAATTAGCGAGCAGTACTTC
cdr3_aa: CASSEGTISEQYF

clone_size: -
v_call: TRBV10-3
j_call: TRBJ1-2
d_call: TRBD1
cdr3_nt: TGTGCCATCTCGGTGGGACAGGGGGCAAGCGGCTACACCTTC
cdr3_aa: CAISVGQGASGYTF

clone_size: -
v_call: TRBV13
j_call: TRBJ1-2
d_call: -
cdr3_nt: TGTGCCAGCAGCGTACAGGGTAACTATGGCTACACCTTC
cdr3_aa: CASSVQGNYGYTF

clone_size: -
v_call: TRBV10-2
j_call: TRBJ1-1
d_call: -
cdr3_nt: TGCGCCAGCTCACCTAGGGTAGGGGCGGAGGAAGCTTTCTTT
cdr3_aa: CASSPRVGAEEAFF